This TCR beta chain was obtained from a study of blood T cell repertoires in COVID-19 (dated by TCRdb to the early 2020s). With regard to the full study: Samples from collaborators originated in the United States, Italy and Spain and spanned both the acute and convalescent phases of COVID-19. Subjects who had been exposed to COVID-19, were actively infected with it, or had recovered from it provided the deeply sampled blood TCRbeta repertoires that made up the dataset. The prospective study material was composed of cDNA or gDNA derived from T cells, B-cell-depleted T cells, or PBMCs. The samples were drawn from two sources: the first 160 participants of the ongoing ImmuneRACE study, and approximately 1,300 subjects contributed by 6 global collaborators. Sample metadata almost always included a de-identified subject ID, COVID-19 status, age in years and sex. The repertoires were released in a freely available public database intended as a resource for research on the immune response to SARS-CoV-2. HLA class I and class II types, where available, came from metadata supplied by the sample provider rather than from assay-based typing.

As regards this clone: The clone's antigen remains unknown. Base qualities are missing; no much larger clone stands one base away.

TCRbeta CDR3 regions were amplified from genomic DNA by means of the immunoSEQ Assay, a bias-controlled multiplex PCR. The original pipeline was this. Within the assay, amplification of reference gene primers was used to estimate how many nucleated cells each sample contained. Sequence reads were collapsed and filtered to measure the absolute abundance of every unique TCRbeta CDR3 rearrangement. For each sample, productive Simpson clonality was calculated as the square root of Simpson's diversity index across productive rearrangements. Imported from immuneACCESS, the table was reduced by TCRdb to in-frame sequences with V and J called. These copies leave out some clones; in studies compared against another copy, an unresolved V gene accounts for under half, and the cause of the remainder is not known. V and J calls and clone size are as listed in that table; D and trimming were resolved from the DNA. This sample lists about 250,000 clones; roughly 82% were detected once. The ten largest clones take up approximately 5.5% of the sample.

The CDR3, from cysteine to phenylalanine, totals 17 residues. The DNA shown is the 51-base CDR3, in frame from base 1. CDR1 SGHTA and CDR2 FQGNSA were looked up in the germline V gene. The junction shows trimming of 4 bases on V and 9 bases on J, and the gene matches do not reach 15 bases of it. One collaborating source in Seattle enrolled patients during active infection and followed them longitudinally through the course of disease. Collaborating institutions collected whole blood in K2EDTA tubes following their own protocols. For TCRbeta analysis, collaborator samples were shipped as frozen whole blood, as isolated PBMCs, or as DNA extracted from either sample type. Study-wide findings and limitations: Clinical and demographic metadata were provided uncurated, with the amount varying by source and participant.

Sequencing was performed on peripheral blood. This chain is built from TRBV7-2 and TRBJ2-3; 11 of the junction bases match TRBD1. The sequence was collected from a woman of 80 years or more with COVID-19, enrolled during active disease. CDR3 sequence: CASSSGQGATTPMTQYF. The nucleotide sequence reads as follows: TGTGCCAGCAGCTCAGGACAGGGGGCGACGACACCCATGACGCAGTATTTT.